The present entry profiles one T cell receptor beta chain with its context. Trimming cost V 5 bases and J 4 bases, with 23 bases left between them. The CDR3 is 17 residues long. Germline-derived CDR1 and CDR2 are LNHDA and SQIVND (reference sequence). These data belong to a study of blood T cell repertoires in COVID-19. Original data processing: Amplification with reference gene primers provided the estimates of nucleated cell counts. Generated by immunoSEQ multiplex PCR, the TCRdb table keeps only in-frame clones and is missing some. Clonal size and the V and J genes are those of that table, whereas D and trimming came from the DNA. There are roughly 180,000 clones in the sample; 65% to 85% occur only once, and 17% lies in the top ten.

The rearrangement links TRBV19 to TRBJ2-5; maybe TRBD2 (6 bases). This clonotype originated in a man in his fifties or sixties with active or convalescent COVID-19. Sequencing was carried out using peripheral blood. CDR3 DNA: TGTGCCAGTAGTGCCTTAGGGAGGCGGGACGGGGGAGAGACCCAGTACTTC. Amino acids: CASSALGRRDGGETQYF. The full variable domain, with the rest looked up from reference TRBV19 and TRBJ2-5, is DGGITQSPKYLFRKEGQNVTLSCEQNLNHDAMYWYRQDPGQGLRLIYYSQIVNDFQKGDIAEGYSVSREKKESFPLTVTSAQKNPTAFYLCASSALGRRDGGETQYFGPGTRLLVL.